This TCR beta chain appears in the sequencing data of a study of T cells in Graves' hyperthyroidism and ophthalmopathy. Fresh 10 ml peripheral blood yielded PBMCs. This clonotype was seen repeatedly, ten times or more. Researchers took RNA transcripts and amplified the TCR beta CDR3 regions from them. First-round RT-PCR with HTBI primers amplified the TCR CDR3 region. Via MiXCR, TCRdb re-called the multiplex PCR reads, giving one row per CDR3 protein. The repertoire holds a few hundred thousand distinct CDR3 sequences, around 21% seen once, with approximately 25% in the top ten. Sequencing used blood. The sequence came from a man younger than 35 with Graves' hyperthyroidism.

The DNA of the CDR3 is TGTGCCACCAGCATAGGAGACACAGATACGCAGTATTTT. Translation gives CATSIGDTDTQYF. The chain joins TRBV15 to TRBJ2-3, with no clear D. The length of the CDR3 is 13 residues. Germline V gives CDR1 LNHNV, CDR2 YYDKDF (reference sequence). Trimming removed 4 bases at V and 2 bases at J, with 7 bases between.